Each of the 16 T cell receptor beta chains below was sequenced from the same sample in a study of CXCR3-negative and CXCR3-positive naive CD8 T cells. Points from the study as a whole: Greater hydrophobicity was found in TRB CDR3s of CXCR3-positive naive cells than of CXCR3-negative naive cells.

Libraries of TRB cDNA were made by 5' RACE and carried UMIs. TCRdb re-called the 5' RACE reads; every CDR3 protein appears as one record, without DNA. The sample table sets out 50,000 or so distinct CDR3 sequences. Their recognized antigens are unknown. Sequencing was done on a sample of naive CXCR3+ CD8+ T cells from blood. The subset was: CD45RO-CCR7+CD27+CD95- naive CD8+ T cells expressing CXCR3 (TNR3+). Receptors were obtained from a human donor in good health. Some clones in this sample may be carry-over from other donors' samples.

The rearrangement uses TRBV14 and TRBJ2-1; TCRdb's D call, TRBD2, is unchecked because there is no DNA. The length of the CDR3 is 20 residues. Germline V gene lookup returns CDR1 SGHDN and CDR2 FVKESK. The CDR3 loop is CASSQDSGGHPLSQYNEQFF.

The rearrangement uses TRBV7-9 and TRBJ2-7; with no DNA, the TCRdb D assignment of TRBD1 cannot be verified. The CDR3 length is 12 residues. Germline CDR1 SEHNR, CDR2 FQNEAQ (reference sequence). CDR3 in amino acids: CASRLGASEQYF.

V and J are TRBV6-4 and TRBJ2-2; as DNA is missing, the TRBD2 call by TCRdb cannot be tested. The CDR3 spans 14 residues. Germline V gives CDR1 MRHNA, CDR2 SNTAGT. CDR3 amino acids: CASSERGDTGELFF.

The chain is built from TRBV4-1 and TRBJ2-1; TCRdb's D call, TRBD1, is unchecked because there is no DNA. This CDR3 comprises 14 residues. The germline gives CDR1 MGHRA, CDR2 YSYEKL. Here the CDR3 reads CASSQVRVFDEQFF.

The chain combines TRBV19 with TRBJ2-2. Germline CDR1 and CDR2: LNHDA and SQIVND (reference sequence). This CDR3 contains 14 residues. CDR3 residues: CASSDGWNTGELFF. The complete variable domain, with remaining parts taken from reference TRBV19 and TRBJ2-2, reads DGGITQSPKYLFRKEGQNVTLSCEQNLNHDAMYWYRQDPGQGLRLIYYSQIVNDFQKGDIAEGYSVSREKKESFPLTVTSAQKNPTAFYLCASSDGWNTGELFFGEGSRLTVL.

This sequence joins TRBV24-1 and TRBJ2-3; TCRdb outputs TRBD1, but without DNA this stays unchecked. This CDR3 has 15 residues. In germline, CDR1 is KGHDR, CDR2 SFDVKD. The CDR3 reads CATQGTDSSTDTQYF.

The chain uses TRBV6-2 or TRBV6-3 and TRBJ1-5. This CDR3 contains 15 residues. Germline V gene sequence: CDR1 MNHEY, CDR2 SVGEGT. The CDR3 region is CASSYSGGSNQPQHF.

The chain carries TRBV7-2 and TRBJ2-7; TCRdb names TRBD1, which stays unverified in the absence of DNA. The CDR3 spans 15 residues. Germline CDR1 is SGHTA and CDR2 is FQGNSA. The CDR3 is CASSLRLQGTYEQYF.

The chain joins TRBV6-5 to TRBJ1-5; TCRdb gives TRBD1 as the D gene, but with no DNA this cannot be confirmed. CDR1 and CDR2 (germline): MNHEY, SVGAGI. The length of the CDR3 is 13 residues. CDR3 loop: CATRTGGNQPQHF.

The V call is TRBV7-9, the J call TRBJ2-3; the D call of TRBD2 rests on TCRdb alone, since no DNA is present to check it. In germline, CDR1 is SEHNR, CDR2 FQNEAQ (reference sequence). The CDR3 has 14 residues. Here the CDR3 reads CASRGRLATDTQYF.

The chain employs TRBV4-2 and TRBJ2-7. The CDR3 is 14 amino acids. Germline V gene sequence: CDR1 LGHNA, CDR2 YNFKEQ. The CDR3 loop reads CASSQAGRHYEQYF.

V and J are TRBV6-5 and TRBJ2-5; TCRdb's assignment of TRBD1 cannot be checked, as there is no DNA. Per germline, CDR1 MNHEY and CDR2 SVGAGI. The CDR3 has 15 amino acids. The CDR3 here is CASSRGVKDQETQYF.

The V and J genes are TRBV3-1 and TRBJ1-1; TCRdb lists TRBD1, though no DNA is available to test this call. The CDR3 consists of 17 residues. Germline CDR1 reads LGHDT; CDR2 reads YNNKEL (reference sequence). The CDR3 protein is CASSQDDPTGGDTEAFF. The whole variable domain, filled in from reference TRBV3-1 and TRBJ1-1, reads DTAVSQTPKYLVTQMGNDKSIKCEQNLGHDTMYWYKQDSKKFLKIMFSYNNKELIINETVPNRFSPKSPDKAHLNLHINSLELGDSAVYFCASSQDDPTGGDTEAFFGQGTRLTVV.

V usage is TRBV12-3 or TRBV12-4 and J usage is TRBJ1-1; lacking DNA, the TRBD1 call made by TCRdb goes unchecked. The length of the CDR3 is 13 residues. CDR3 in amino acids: CASSLSGYPEAFF.

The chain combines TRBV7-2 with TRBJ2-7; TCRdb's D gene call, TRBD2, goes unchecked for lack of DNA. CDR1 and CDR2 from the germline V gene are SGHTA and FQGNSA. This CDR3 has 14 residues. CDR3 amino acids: CASSSFGPSYVQYF. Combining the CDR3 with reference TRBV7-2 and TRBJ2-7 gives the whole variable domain GAGVSQSPSNKVTEKGKDVELRCDPISGHTALYWYRQSLGQGLEFLIYFQGNSAPDKSGLPSDRFSAERTGGSVSTLTIQRTQQEDSAVYLCASSSFGPSYVQYFGPGTRLTVT.

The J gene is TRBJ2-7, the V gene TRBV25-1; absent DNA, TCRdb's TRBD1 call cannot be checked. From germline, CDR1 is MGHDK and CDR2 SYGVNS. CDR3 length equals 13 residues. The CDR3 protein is CASSATGSYEQYF.